A selection of T cell receptor beta chains follows, all from one sample in a study of blood T cell repertoires in COVID-19. Data came from immunoSEQ multiplex PCR; TCRdb stores just in-frame clones and leaves some out. Of around 300,000 clones detected, around 90% appear once; the ten largest clones hold about 2%. Sequencing was done on a sample of peripheral blood. These receptors all stem from a man aged 18-30 years with active or convalescent COVID-19. Both conserved end residues are part of each CDR3. D genes are given only for firm matches. Clone size is stated in some rows and not others, as once, few, many or a class when expanded.

.	TRBV11-2	TRBJ2-3	.	TGTGCCAGCAGCCCAACGGCAGGGGCAGATACGCAGTATTTT	CASSPTAGADTQYF
.	TRBV7-8	TRBJ1-1	.	TGTGCCAGCAGCCTGCGGGCTGGGAACACTGAAGCTTTCTTT	CASSLRAGNTEAFF
.	TRBV2	TRBJ1-2	.	TGTGCCAGAAGAGCCTATGGCTACACCTTC	CARRAYGYTF
TRBD1	TRBV6-6	TRBJ1-6	.	TGTGCCAGCAGTCGCTCACCACAGGGGGGGGGTAATTCACCCCTCCACTTT	CASSRSPQGGGNSPLHF
.	TRBV7-2	TRBJ2-7	.	TGTGCCAGCAGATTGACACTCGGGAACCACGAGCAGTACTTC	CASRLTLGNHEQYF
TRBD2	TRBV4-3	TRBJ2-5	.	TGCGCCAGCAGCCAAGATCTATCTCTCCTAGCGGGGGAACAAGAGACCCAGTACTTC	CASSQDLSLLAGEQETQYF
.	TRBV5-4	TRBJ2-1	.	TGTGCCAGCAGCTTGGCCTCTTCCTCCTACAATGAGCAGTTCTTC	CASSLASSSYNEQFF
TRBD1	TRBV3-1/TRBV3-2	TRBJ2-3	.	TGTGCCAGCAGCCAGTGGGGACAGGTGGCAGATACGCAGTATTTT	CASSQWGQVADTQYF
.	TRBV4-1	TRBJ1-1	.	TGCGCCAGCAGCCAACTACCGCCGGGGTGGCCTCGGAACACTGAAGCTTTCTTT	CASSQLPPGWPRNTEAFF
TRBD1	TRBV19	TRBJ2-5	.	TGTGCCAGTAAAGACAGGGGGGAAGGGACCCAGTACTTC	CASKDRGEGTQYF
.	TRBV5-1	TRBJ2-2	once	TGCGCCAGCAGCTTGCACAGAGGAGGCGGGGAGCTGTTTTTT	CASSLHRGGGELFF
.	TRBV4-3	TRBJ1-4	.	TGCGCCAGCAGCCCACTTACAGGGACTAATGAAAAACTGTTTTTT	CASSPLTGTNEKLFF
TRBD1	TRBV5-5	TRBJ1-4	.	TGTGCCAGCAGCCAGACCGGGACAGGGTATGAAAAACTGTTTTTT	CASSQTGTGYEKLFF
.	TRBV6-2/TRBV6-3	TRBJ1-2	few	TGTGCCAGCAGTTACTCTGGGACACCCTATGGCTACACCTTC	CASSYSGTPYGYTF
TRBD2	TRBV9	TRBJ2-2	.	TGTGCCAGCAGCGGGACTAGCGGGAGATCCCCCGGGGAGCTGTTTTTT	CASSGTSGRSPGELFF
TRBD2	TRBV6-6	TRBJ2-2	.	TGTGCCAGCAGCATAAGGGGACTAGCGGGTTCCGAAAGGAGGACCGGGGAGCTGTTTTTT	CASSIRGLAGSERRTGELFF
.	TRBV5-1	TRBJ2-5	.	TGCGCCAGCAGCTCAGGACACCTTGGGGAGACCCAGTACTTC	CASSSGHLGETQYF
.	TRBV5-1	TRBJ2-2	.	TGCGCCAGCAGCTTGGTGTTCGGGAGAGGTTTTTTAGCCGGGGAGCTGTTTTTT	CASSLVFGRGFLAGELFF